This T cell receptor beta chain was sequenced for a study of T cell repertoires in cytomegalovirus infection. Study-wide context: From public TCR beta signatures came an indication of both CMV infection and matching HLA type.

In TCRdb, the reads were re-called with MiXCR into one record per CDR3 protein. This repertoire shows about 530,000 distinct CDR3 sequences, roughly 29% found once; its top ten account for approximately 13%. Broader study findings: Within the response measured ex vivo, HLA-C-restricted CMV-specific TCR beta clonotypes were dominant. Cumulated frequencies of public TCR beta families served to identify carriers of CMV plus the relevant HLA.

Germline CDR1 is LNHDA and CDR2 is SQIVND (reference sequence). There are 16 residues in the CDR3. Unmatched junction bases numbered 10, after V lost 4 bases and J lost 10 bases. On this clonotype: Its antigen is not known.

This chain uses TRBV19 with TRBJ2-1; the match to TRBD2 covers 13 bases. The receptor's source is a human donor in good health (CMV status not recorded). Some clones in this sample may be carry-over from other donors' samples. The sequenced sample consisted of PBMCs. CDR3 region: CASSTQLAGGAEEQFF. CDR3 sequence (DNA): TGTGCCAGTAGTACACAACTAGCGGGGGGGGCGGAAGAGCAGTTCTTC.